This entry concerns a single T cell receptor (beta chain). The hyperthyroidism patients had all been newly diagnosed, and their disease duration was under 2 months. Their ages ranged from 18 to 65 years. The entry originates in a study of T cells in Graves' hyperthyroidism and ophthalmopathy. Regions amplified from RNA transcripts were the TCR beta CDR3 regions. Initially, a first-round RT-PCR of the TCR CDR3 employed the HTBI primer set. TCRdb passed the multiplex PCR reads through MiXCR, listing each CDR3 protein once. The profile shows roughly 750,000 distinct CDR3 sequences, about 17% of them singletons. This CDR3 is built from 12 residues. In germline, CDR1 is DFQATT, CDR2 SNEGSKA (reference sequence).

V is TRBV20-1 and J is TRBJ2-7; TRBD1 matches at 10 bases. Sequencing used blood. The receptor was derived from a young man with Graves' hyperthyroidism. CDR3 DNA sequence: TGCTCATCCGGGACAGGGGCCTACGAGCAGTACTTC. Residues: CSSGTGAYEQYF.